This TCR beta chain was recovered during a study of cytomegalovirus exposure and HLA in healthy donors (TCRdb year 2017). For the wider study: According to an earlier analysis of several hundred of the donors, 200 million or so T cells yielded roughly 110 million unique TCR beta sequences and approximately 300 Gb of sequence data. In an earlier analysis of around 540 of the donors, high-throughput TCR beta sequencing was used to judge whether each TCR beta V gene segment behaved as functional or pseudogenic. Five DR-DQ haplotypes were handled as single units for association and clustering because linkage in the cohort was strong. In a later analysis, previously published TCR beta repertoires from several hundred donors were re-analyzed and high-resolution HLA genotyping was added so that TCR occurrence patterns could be studied. The genetic ancestry cluster associated with self-reported Caucasian donors included roughly 84% of the 398 genotyped donors. An early release that covered about 600 HLA-typed donors contained approximately 320 gigabases of sequencing data and 75 million to 100 million unique TCR sequences. Among around 400 genotyped donors of the cohort, an average of roughly 240,000 unique TCR beta nucleotide sequences were sequenced per donor, roughly 20% of them non-productive. Donor age, sex, ethnicity and CMV serostatus were collected together with the repertoire data. The number of donors typed differed by locus, with roughly 620-630 for A, B, C, DRB1 and DQB1, approximately 500 for DQA1, 600 to 610 for DPA1, and around 460 for DPB1. In addition to the first cohort of roughly 670 subjects, a separate validation cohort of 130 or so different subjects was used. Every discovery cohort repertoire had been produced on one sequencing platform. HLA typing included class I and class II loci at four-digit resolution. To predict cytomegalovirus infection status, the study combined high-throughput TCR immunosequencing, statistical association of individual TCRs with disease status, and machine learning. The study aimed to test whether signatures of past pathogen exposure could be identified by cataloging public T cell receptors. The study used immunosequencing to profile the T cell repertoires of more than 650 subjects and linked those repertoires to cytomegalovirus serostatus. Genome-wide SNP genotypes for about 65% of the roughly 700 donors were used in a later genetic analysis, which treated that subset as a discovery cohort. In the later analysis, no new phenotypic data were used to find candidate immune exposures; instead, reliance was placed on TCR beta sequences and their occurrence across donors. Summary of the overall study and its limitations: The classifier was reported to diagnose cytomegalovirus status with high specificity and sensitivity in both the original and validation cohorts. A cluster of highly shared sequence variants was judged likely to represent a technical artifact of the sequencing pipeline. Presence/absence analyses assumed roughly uniform sequencing depth across donors, an assumption that may not hold. The earlier analysis of about 600 of the donors excluded roughly 17 rarely observed V segments, including chromosome 9 orphons, because counts were too low. A further reported finding was that TCR beta sequences accurately predicted the HLA-A and HLA-B alleles for most subjects in the first cohort. V-gene and J-gene trimming of TCR beta chains was associated with a missense DCLRE1C variant in a later genetic analysis, and the association was replicated in an independent cohort. Linkage disequilibrium might explain the correlated functional status among segregating V segments, but an unknown experimental factor could not be ruled out. The study listed approximately 150 TCR beta chains as associated with cytomegalovirus. An earlier analysis of approximately 530 of the donors showed that most TCR beta V segments appeared in productive rearrangements either about 87% or about 30% of the time, which broadly matched IMGT annotations. For the cohort, immune exposure information was limited to CMV serostatus. The authors suggested that the approach could potentially be generalized to other disease states and immunological phenotypes. Because HLA typing was missing for some donors at each locus, association tests included only the typed subset. In a later analysis, the rate of TCR association differed among HLA loci, with DRB1 alleles having the most associated TCRs and HLA-C alleles having the fewest. Most TCR sequences were observed very rarely across donors, whereas some public TCRs were present in many individuals. In this cohort, only TCR beta chains were sequenced, and detectable features were limited by the absence of alpha or paired-chain data. The 87-base-pair reads could not distinguish some IMGT-functional V segments, including TRBV6-2 and TRBV6-3, so those segments were excluded. A few of the identified cytomegalovirus-associated TCR beta chains were confirmed in vitro to be specific for cytomegalovirus antigens. A later analysis found that HLA-associated TCR beta chains were more clonally expanded and had lower generation probabilities than equally common non-associated chains. In a later genetic analysis, fewer N-insertions in productive TCRs were reported among donors in an Asian-associated ancestry cluster than the roughly 710-donor mean. A later analysis found that most CMV-associated TCR beta chains appeared HLA-restricted, with HLA associations seemingly driven largely by CMV exposure. In a later analysis, 16,951 TCR beta sequences were associated with specific HLA alleles at a false discovery rate of 0.05. In a later analysis, several top co-occurrence clusters were reported to appear linked to parvovirus B19, influenza, CMV and Epstein-Barr virus. When HLA alleles, especially DR and DQ, strongly co-occurred, attributing TCR associations to individual alleles was difficult.

The cohort was made up of 500 to 850 healthy bone marrow donors. All cohort members were sampled while nominally healthy, although unrecorded immune exposures were likely present. The donor was CMV seronegative and belonged to the group of around 400 seronegative cohort members. A peripheral blood sample was provided by each donor, and peripheral blood mononuclear cells were used for TCR beta sequencing. Genomic DNA extraction from the blood cell samples was performed with the Qiagen DNeasy Blood Extraction Kit. The CDR3 starts with the cysteine, ends with the phenylalanine, and has 16 residues. Only the CDR3 DNA is retained, 48 bases long and in frame from the first base. Germline trimming: 3 bases from V, 0 bases from J; junction bases outside gene matches: 5. CDR1 and CDR2 (MNHEY, SVGAGI) derive from the germline V gene. The method behind the library was the immunoSEQ multiplex PCR assay. For the multiplex PCR, a mixture combining 60 forward primers for TCR Vbeta segments and 13 reverse primers for TCR Jbeta segments was used. Amplification of the CDR3 region of rearranged TCR beta genes was performed with a multiplex PCR assay on genomic DNA. The Illumina HiSeq System was used to sequence the amplified TCR beta libraries as 87-base-pair reads. The study's own analysis went as follows. Across the roughly 670 repertoires, a later analysis counted 78 million or so unique TCR beta chains, 9.5 million to 12 million of which were shared by at least two donors. Raw reads were error-corrected and collapsed into unique sequences by a nearest-neighbor algorithm in which closely related sequences were merged to remove PCR and sequencing errors. V, D and J gene segments were assigned by aligning CDR3 sequences to IMGT reference sequences. For a sequence to be retained, at least a six-nucleotide match to both a V gene segment and a J gene segment was required. A rearrangement counted as productive if the CDR3 had no stop codons and remained in frame with V and J, and every other rearrangement counted as non-productive. Following IMGT convention, CDR3 was defined as the stretch from the second conserved V-encoded cysteine up to the conserved J-encoded phenylalanine. Sequences without an unambiguous match to a single V gene segment were excluded from the earlier analysis of over 500 of the donors. An earlier analysis of 500 to 600 of the donors classified V segments as functional when productive rearrangements were above 56.7% and as segregating when the standard deviation between donors was above 5%. To diagnose cytomegalovirus status from the catalog of TCR beta chain sequences, a statistical classification framework was built. In a later analysis, V and J genes were assigned by comparing TCR nucleotide sequences against IMGT/GENE-DB human TR gene sequences. Using the TCRdist pipeline, a later analysis assigned CDR3 sequences along with most-parsimonious VDJ recombination scenarios. In a later analysis, each TCR beta chain was defined by its CDR3 amino acid sequence together with its V-gene family, and reads without a unique V-gene family were excluded. In a later analysis, 450 to 600 highly shared, low-generation-probability nucleotide sequences were removed to address suspected cross-contamination and a sequencing artifact. In a later analysis, a clonal expansion index was calculated for each public chain from normalized within-repertoire ranks of inferred template counts. In a later analysis, generation probabilities were computed using a VDJ recombination model fitted to out-of-frame rearrangements, and the results were checked against IGoR. In a later analysis, hypergeometric tests were used to score TCR-TCR, TCR-HLA and TCR-CMV co-occurrence, with a repertoire-size bias correction applied to TCR pairs. In a later analysis, false discovery rates were estimated by permuting HLA or CMV assignments 20 times. In a later analysis, co-occurring TCRs were grouped with DBSCAN, and TCRdist sequence similarity was added when clustering was performed within HLA-allele-positive subsets. Co-occurrence clustering excluded repertoires with fewer than 30,000 or more than 120,000 public chains, plus five with anomalous nucleotide sharing. Here the immuneACCESS table is served through TCRdb, limited to in-frame sequences with V and J called. Missing clones are a known gap in these copies; in checked studies unresolved V genes cover under half, and the rest lacks a known reason. V, J and clone size derive from that table, while D and trimming were established from the DNA sequence. Within this sample are more than 110,000 clones, with 8.5% to 10% of them counted one time only. The leading ten clones occupy less than 2% of the sample.

In its sample, this clone was seen a few times. Its antigen specificity is not known. There are no base qualities to consult, and no much larger clone falls within one base. The sequence joins TRBV6-5 to TRBJ2-3; TRBD2 matches 8 bases in the middle. The receptor was isolated from a man over 45 in good health and CMV-seronegative. Specimen: PBMCs. In nucleotide form, the sequence is TGTGCCAGCAGTTATCCCACTAGCGGAAGCACAGATACGCAGTATTTT. This encodes CASSYPTSGSTDTQYF.